A selection of T cell receptor beta chains follows, all from one sample in a study of radiotherapy plus CTLA-4 blockade in lung cancer. This table comes from immunoSEQ multiplex PCR, and its TCRdb copy is limited to in-frame clones, with some not included. The sample has 110,000 or so clones; 75% to 80% are singletons. The material was peripheral blood, obtained from a patient treated with radiotherapy plus ipilimumab. All receptors come from a human donor with non-small cell lung cancer who had a partial response to radiotherapy plus ipilimumab. CDR3s include the opening cysteine and the closing phenylalanine or tryptophan.

v_call: TRBV7-9
j_call: TRBJ2-2
cdr3_aa: CASSIPPRGNRAGELFF

v_call: TRBV11-2
j_call: TRBJ1-4
cdr3_aa: CASSLGDRDREKLFF

v_call: TRBV4-1
j_call: TRBJ2-3
cdr3_aa: CASSQDKPAGVTDTQYF

v_call: TRBV30
j_call: TRBJ2-3
cdr3_aa: CAWSHRGPQYF

v_call: TRBV19
j_call: TRBJ1-4
cdr3_aa: CASSHRDRGYSTNEKLFF

v_call: TRBV30
j_call: TRBJ2-1
cdr3_aa: CAWSGLRDEGAYNEQFF

v_call: TRBV18
j_call: TRBJ2-3
cdr3_aa: CASSPSQGVVDTQYF

v_call: TRBV6-5
j_call: TRBJ1-5
cdr3_aa: CASKVLGANQPQHF

v_call: TRBV30
j_call: TRBJ2-1
cdr3_aa: CALRASGYNEQFF

v_call: TRBV2
j_call: TRBJ2-1
cdr3_aa: CASTPLAGLYNEQFF

v_call: TRBV7-9
j_call: TRBJ1-5
cdr3_aa: CASSFSVSEGQPQHF

v_call: TRBV19
j_call: TRBJ1-1
cdr3_aa: CASRTGADTEMWTEAFF

v_call: TRBV2
j_call: TRBJ1-1
cdr3_aa: CASSDRTGGNTEAFF

v_call: TRBV5-4
j_call: TRBJ2-2
cdr3_aa: CASSPGLAPANTGELFF

v_call: TRBV10-2
j_call: TRBJ2-1
cdr3_aa: CASSGGVRDRGQGEQFF

v_call: TRBV30
j_call: TRBJ2-7
cdr3_aa: CAWGDSYEQYF

v_call: TRBV30
j_call: TRBJ2-6
cdr3_aa: CAWSAFRVRGANVLTF

v_call: TRBV6-1
j_call: TRBJ2-7
cdr3_aa: CASSTGGGRTYEQYF

v_call: TRBV11-3
j_call: TRBJ2-1
cdr3_aa: CASSLAPSAGSNEQFF

v_call: TRBV4-3
j_call: TRBJ2-2
cdr3_aa: CASSRQAGGETGELFF

v_call: TRBV19
j_call: TRBJ1-1
cdr3_aa: CASTPSIPGGGFSGRVTEAFF

v_call: TRBV14
j_call: TRBJ1-5
cdr3_aa: CASSQDRSGGRNQPQHF

v_call: TRBV15
j_call: TRBJ1-1
cdr3_aa: CATRKQGWGMNTEAFF

v_call: TRBV7-9
j_call: TRBJ2-3
cdr3_aa: CASSLGDSGSTDTQYF

v_call: TRBV7-9
j_call: TRBJ1-1
cdr3_aa: CASSFDTYTEAFF

v_call: TRBV5-5
j_call: TRBJ2-7
cdr3_aa: CASSGGGGNGEQYF

v_call: TRBV6-5
j_call: TRBJ2-5
cdr3_aa: CASSYDRRTQYF

v_call: TRBV11-2
j_call: TRBJ2-3
cdr3_aa: CASSSTPSGRDTDTQYF